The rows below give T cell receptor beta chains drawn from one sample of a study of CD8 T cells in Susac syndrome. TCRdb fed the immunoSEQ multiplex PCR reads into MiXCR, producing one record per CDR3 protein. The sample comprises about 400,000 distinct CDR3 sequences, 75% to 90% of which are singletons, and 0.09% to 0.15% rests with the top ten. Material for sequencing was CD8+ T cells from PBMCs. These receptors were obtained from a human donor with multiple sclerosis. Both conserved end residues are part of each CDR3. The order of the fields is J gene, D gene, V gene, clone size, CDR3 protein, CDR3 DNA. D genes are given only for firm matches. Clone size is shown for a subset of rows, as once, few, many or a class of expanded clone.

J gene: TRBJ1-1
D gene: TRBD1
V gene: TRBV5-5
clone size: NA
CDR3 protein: CASSPDGTANTEAFF
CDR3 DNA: TGTGCCAGCAGCCCGGACGGGACAGCGAACACTGAAGCTTTCTTT

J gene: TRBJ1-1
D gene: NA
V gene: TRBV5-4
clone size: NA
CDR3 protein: CASSHRPATEAFF
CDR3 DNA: TGTGCCAGCAGCCACCGCCCCGCCACTGAAGCTTTCTTT

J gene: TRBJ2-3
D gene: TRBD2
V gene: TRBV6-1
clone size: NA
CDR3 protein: CASSPSVAGAGDTQYF
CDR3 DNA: TGTGCCAGCAGTCCCTCCGTTGCGGGAGCGGGTGATACGCAGTATTTT

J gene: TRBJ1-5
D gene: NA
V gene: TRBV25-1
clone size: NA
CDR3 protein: CATQEPQHF
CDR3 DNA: TGTGCCACGCAAGAGCCCCAGCATTTT

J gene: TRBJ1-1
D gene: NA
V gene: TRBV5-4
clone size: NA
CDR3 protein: CASSWGSETEAFF
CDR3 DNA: TGTGCCAGCAGCTGGGGGTCGGAGACTGAAGCTTTCTTT

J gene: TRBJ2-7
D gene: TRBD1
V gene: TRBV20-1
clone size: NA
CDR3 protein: CSATGTGNYEQYF
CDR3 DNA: TGCAGTGCTACCGGGACAGGGAATTACGAGCAGTACTTC

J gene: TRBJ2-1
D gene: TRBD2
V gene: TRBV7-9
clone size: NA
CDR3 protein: CASRGTSGSNNEQFF
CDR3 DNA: TGTGCCAGCAGGGGGACTAGCGGGAGTAACAATGAGCAGTTCTTC

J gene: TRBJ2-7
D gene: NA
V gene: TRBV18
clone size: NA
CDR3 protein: CASSPGEGALYEQYF
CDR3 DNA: TGTGCCAGCTCACCAGGGGAAGGGGCCCTATACGAGCAGTACTTC

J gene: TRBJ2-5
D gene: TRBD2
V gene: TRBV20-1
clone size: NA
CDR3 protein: CSAREGLAEAGETQYF
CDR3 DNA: TGCAGTGCTAGAGAGGGACTAGCGGAGGCTGGGGAGACCCAGTACTTC

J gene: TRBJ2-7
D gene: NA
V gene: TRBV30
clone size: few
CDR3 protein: CAWSVGPTYEQYF
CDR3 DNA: TGTGCCTGGAGTGTAGGTCCTACCTACGAGCAGTACTTC

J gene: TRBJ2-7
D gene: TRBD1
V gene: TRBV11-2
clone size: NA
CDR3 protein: CASSPYSGTGLSYEQYF
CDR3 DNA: TGTGCCAGCAGCCCCTACTCCGGGACAGGACTATCCTACGAGCAGTACTTC

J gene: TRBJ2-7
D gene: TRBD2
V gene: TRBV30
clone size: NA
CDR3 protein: CAWAPRRGGYEQYF
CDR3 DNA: TGTGCCTGGGCCCCGAGGCGCGGGGGCTACGAGCAGTACTTC

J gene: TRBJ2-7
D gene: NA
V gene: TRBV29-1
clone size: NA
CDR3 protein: CSVVGAFYEQYF
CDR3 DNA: TGCAGCGTTGTAGGGGCTTTCTACGAGCAGTACTTC

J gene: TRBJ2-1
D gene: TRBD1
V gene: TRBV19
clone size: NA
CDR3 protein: CASRQGASSYNEQFF
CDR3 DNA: TGTGCCAGTCGACAGGGGGCCAGCTCCTACAATGAGCAGTTCTTC

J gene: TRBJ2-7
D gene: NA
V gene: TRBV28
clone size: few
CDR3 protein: CASGEYEQYF
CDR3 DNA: TGTGCCAGCGGGGAGTACGAGCAGTACTTC

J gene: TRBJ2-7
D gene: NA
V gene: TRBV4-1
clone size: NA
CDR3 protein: CASSLDGGGSYEQYF
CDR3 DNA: TGCGCCAGCAGCCTGGACGGGGGCGGATCCTACGAGCAGTACTTC

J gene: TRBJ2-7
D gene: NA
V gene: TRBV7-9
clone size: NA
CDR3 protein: CASSPIVGSYEQYF
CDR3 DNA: TGTGCCAGCAGCCCCATCGTGGGGTCCTACGAGCAGTACTTC

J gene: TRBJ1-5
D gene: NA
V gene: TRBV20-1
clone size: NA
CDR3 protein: CSARDPGDLPQPQHF
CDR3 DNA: TGCAGTGCTAGAGACCCGGGAGATTTGCCTCAGCCCCAGCATTTT

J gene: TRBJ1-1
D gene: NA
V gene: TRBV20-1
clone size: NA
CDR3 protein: CSARVPTGIEAFF
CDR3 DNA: TGCAGTGCTAGAGTCCCGACGGGGATTGAAGCTTTCTTT

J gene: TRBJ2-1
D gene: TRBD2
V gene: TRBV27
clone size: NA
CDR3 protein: CASRPGLAGGYNEQFF
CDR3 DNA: TGTGCCAGCAGACCGGGACTAGCGGGCGGCTACAATGAGCAGTTCTTC

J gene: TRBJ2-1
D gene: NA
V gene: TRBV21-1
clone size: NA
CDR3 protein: CASIRGGNEQFF
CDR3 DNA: TGTGCCAGCATTAGGGGGGGGAATGAGCAGTTCTTC

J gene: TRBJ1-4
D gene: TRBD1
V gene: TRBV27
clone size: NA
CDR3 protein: CASSPQGAFEKLFF
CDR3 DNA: TGTGCCAGCAGTCCTCAGGGGGCTTTTGAAAAACTGTTTTTT

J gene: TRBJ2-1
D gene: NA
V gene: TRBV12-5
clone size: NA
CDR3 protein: CASGLSSYNEQFF
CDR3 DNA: TGTGCTAGTGGTTTGTCCTCCTACAATGAGCAGTTCTTC

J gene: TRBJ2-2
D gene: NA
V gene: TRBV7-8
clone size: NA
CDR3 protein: CASSRYGATTGELFF
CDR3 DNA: TGTGCCAGCAGCCGCTACGGGGCGACCACCGGGGAGCTGTTTTTT

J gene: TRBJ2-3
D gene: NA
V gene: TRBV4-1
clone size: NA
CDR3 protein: CASSQERGSTDTQYF
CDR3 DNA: TGCGCCAGCAGCCAAGAGCGTGGGAGCACAGATACGCAGTATTTT

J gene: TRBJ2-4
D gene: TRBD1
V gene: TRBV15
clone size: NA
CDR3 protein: CATSRDDREAKNIQYF
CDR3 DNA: TGTGCCACCAGCAGAGACGACAGGGAAGCCAAAAACATTCAGTACTTC

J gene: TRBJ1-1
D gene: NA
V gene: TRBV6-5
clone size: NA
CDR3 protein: CASRDSGVGTEAFF
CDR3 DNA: TGTGCCAGCAGGGACTCAGGGGTCGGAACTGAAGCTTTCTTT

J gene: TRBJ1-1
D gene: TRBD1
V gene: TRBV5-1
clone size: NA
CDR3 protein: CASSPDRDRAEAFF
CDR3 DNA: TGCGCCAGCAGCCCTGACAGGGATCGAGCTGAAGCTTTCTTT

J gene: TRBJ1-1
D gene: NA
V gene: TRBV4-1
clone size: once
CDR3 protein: CASSHPGQNEAFF
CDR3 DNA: TGCGCCAGCAGCCATCCCGGACAGAACGAAGCTTTCTTT

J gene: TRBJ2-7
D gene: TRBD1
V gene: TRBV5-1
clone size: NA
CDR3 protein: CASSYRTGYEQYF
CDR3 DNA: TGCGCCAGCAGCTACCGGACAGGTTACGAGCAGTACTTC

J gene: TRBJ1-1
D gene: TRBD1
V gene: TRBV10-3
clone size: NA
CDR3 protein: CAISGTGVFSEAFF
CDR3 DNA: TGTGCCATCAGTGGGACAGGGGTTTTCTCTGAAGCTTTCTTT